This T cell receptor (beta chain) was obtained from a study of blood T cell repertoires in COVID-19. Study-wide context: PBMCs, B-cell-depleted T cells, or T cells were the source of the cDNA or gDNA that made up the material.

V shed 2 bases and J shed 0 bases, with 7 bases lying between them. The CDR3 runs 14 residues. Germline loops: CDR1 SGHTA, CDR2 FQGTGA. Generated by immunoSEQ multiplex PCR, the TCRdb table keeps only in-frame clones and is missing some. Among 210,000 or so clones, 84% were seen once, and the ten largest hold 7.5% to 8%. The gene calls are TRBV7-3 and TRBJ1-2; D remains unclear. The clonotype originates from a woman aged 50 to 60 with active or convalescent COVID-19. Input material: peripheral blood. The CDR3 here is CASSLGGSNYGYTF. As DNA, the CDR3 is TGTGCCAGCAGCTTAGGCGGTTCTAACTATGGCTACACCTTC. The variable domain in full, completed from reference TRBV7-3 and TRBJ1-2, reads GAGVSQTPSNKVTEKGKYVELRCDPISGHTALYWYRQSLGQGPEFLIYFQGTGAADDSGLPNDRFFAVRPEGSVSTLKIQRTERGDSAVYLCASSLGGSNYGYTFGSGTRLTVV.